This TCR beta chain was captured by sequencing in a study of blood T cell repertoires in COVID-19. Across the whole study: From the United States, Italy and Spain came samples of acute and convalescent COVID-19. T cells, B-cell-depleted T cells, or PBMCs provided the cDNA or gDNA that served as material.

This CDR3 has 16 residues. V lost 4 bases to trimming and J lost 7 bases; unmatched junction nucleotides: 12. The V gene's germline CDR1 is MGHRA and CDR2 YSYEKL. Per the authors' pipeline: Estimation of nucleated cell counts relied on the amplification of reference gene primers. Libraries were prepared by immunoSEQ multiplex PCR; TCRdb keeps only in-frame clonotypes and omits some of them. The DNA was the basis for D and trimming; V, J and clone size are from that table. Of about 73,000 clones listed, 80% to 90% are singletons. This TCR came from a man over 45 with active COVID-19. Sequenced input: peripheral blood. The V gene is TRBV4-1, the J gene TRBJ1-4; TRBD1 matches at 7 bases. The CDR3 region is CASSLATAGGSEKLFF. CDR3 in DNA: TGCGCCAGCAGCCTAGCAACGGCAGGGGGGTCTGAAAAACTGTTTTTT.